This entry lists 26 T cell receptor beta chains sequenced from one sample in a study of shared clonotypes between healthy human individuals. Measured with immunoSEQ multiplex PCR; TCRdb has only the in-frame clones, and not every one. Found here are some 2,500,000 clones, over 85% of them singletons; the top ten hold about 0.34%. Sequences were obtained from naive CD4+ T cells from PBMCs. Sample subset: CD45RA+ positively selected. These TCRs come from a man younger than 30 in good health. Some clones in this sample may be carry-over from other donors' samples.

CDR3 sequence (DNA): TGTGCAAGTCGCTTAATTCAGGACAGGGCCACAGATACGCAGTATTTT. It translates to CASRLIQDRATDTQYF. The chain is built from TRBV12-2 and TRBJ2-3; no DNA check was done on the table's D call, TRBD1. TRBV12-2 is labeled a pseudogene. CDR3 length: 16 residues.

V and J are TRBV29-1 and TRBJ1-1, with D tentatively TRBD1 (5 bases). The CDR3 contains 11 residues. Trimming removed 3 bases from V and 10 bases from J, with 12 bases in between. The germline CDR1 and CDR2 sequences are SQVTM and ANQGSEA. CDR3 sequence (DNA): TGCAGCGTTGATGGCCGGAGGGGAGCTTTCTTT. This translates into CSVDGRRGAFF.

The chain is built from TRBV7-2 and TRBJ2-5, with a possible D match to TRBD1 (5 bases). Trimming stripped 5 bases from V and 5 bases from J, with 12 bases between. Germline V gene lookup returns CDR1 SGHTA and CDR2 FQGNSA. The CDR3 is 13 amino acids. Written as DNA, the CDR3 is TGTGCCAGCAGCCCCCAGGGCGTGGAGACCCAGTACTTC. Its protein product is CASSPQGVETQYF.

The rearrangement uses TRBV11-2 and TRBJ1-6, with a tentative D call TRBD1 (5 bases). CDR3 size: 15 residues. Trimming shortened V by 0 bases and J by 8 bases, and 11 bases separated the two germline ends. Germline assignment: CDR1 SGHAT and CDR2 FQNNGV. CDR3 DNA sequence: TGTGCCAGCAGCTTAGATGGGGGAAGGGATTCACCCCTCCACTTT. Amino acids: CASSLDGGRDSPLHF.

The chain joins TRBV27 to TRBJ2-7, with D maybe TRBD2 (6 bases). CDR3 length: 18 residues. Trimming left V 4 bases short and J 4 bases short, with 26 bases between. Germline values: CDR1 MNHEY, CDR2 SMNVEV (reference sequence). Here the CDR3 reads CASSSYEGRPSQIYEQYF. In nucleotides, the CDR3 is TGTGCCAGCAGTTCGTACGAAGGGAGGCCTAGTCAGATTTACGAGCAGTACTTC.

The rearrangement uses TRBV7-9 and TRBJ1-1; tentative D call: TRBD1 (6 bases). V lost 5 bases, J lost 5 bases, and 15 bases lay in between. Germline values: CDR1 SEHNR, CDR2 FQNEAQ (reference sequence). This CDR3 spans 14 amino acids. CDR3 region: CASSGRDTQTEAFF. In nucleotides, the CDR3 is TGTGCCAGCAGCGGCCGGGACACGCAAACTGAAGCTTTCTTT.

This clone showed up just once. The chain employs TRBV19 and TRBJ1-5; D is possibly TRBD1 (5 bases). Germline loops: CDR1 LNHDA, CDR2 SQIVND (reference sequence). The germline V and J ends were trimmed by 6 bases and 1 base, with 10 bases remaining between them. This CDR3 region has 14 residues. The CDR3 nucleotides read TGTGCCAGTAGCGTATACAGGAGCAATCAGCCCCAGCATTTT. It specifies CASSVYRSNQPQHF.

This clone was observed a single time. The V and J genes are TRBV7-3 and TRBJ2-1, with D perhaps matching TRBD1 (5 bases). V was clipped by 5 bases and J by 10 bases, with 12 bases between them. CDR1 SGHTA and CDR2 FQGTGA come from the germline V gene. CDR3 length: 12 amino acids. CDR3 DNA sequence: TGTGCCAGCAGCCCTTCTAGGGGCGAGCAGTTCTTC. Amino acids: CASSPSRGEQFF.

There are a few counts of this clone. The chain has TRBV28 and TRBJ1-2; D unresolved. Germline V gene sequence: CDR1 MDHEN, CDR2 SYDVKM. The CDR3 totals 10 residues. Between the trimmed V and J ends, which lost 6 bases and 10 bases, there was a span of 9 bases. This CDR3 reads CASRLRDYTF. The CDR3 DNA reads as TGTGCCAGCAGACTACGAGACTACACCTTC.

In this sample, this clone turned up once. This sequence joins TRBV30 and TRBJ1-2; D remains unclear. The CDR3 runs to 10 residues. V lost 5 bases to trimming and J lost 7 bases, with 8 bases between them. Looked up from germline, CDR1 is GTSNPN and CDR2 is SVGIG (reference sequence). The CDR3 DNA reads as TGTGCCTGGGAGTCTACTGGCTACACCTTC. Translation gives CAWESTGYTF.

The chain combines TRBV6-5 with TRBJ2-7; unclear D gene. Germline V CDR1 and CDR2: MNHEY, SVGAGI. V dropped 4 bases and J dropped 5 bases, with 6 bases sitting between them. The CDR3 contains 11 residues. CDR3: CASSLKNEQYF. CDR3 sequence (DNA): TGTGCCAGCAGTTTGAAAAACGAGCAGTACTTC.

The CDR3, as DNA: TGTGCCAGCAGCGGAACTAGCGGGAGTTTGGATACGCAGTATTTT. The encoded protein is CASSGTSGSLDTQYF. The chain uses TRBV7-8 and TRBJ2-3, with 11 bases lining up with TRBD2. The CDR3 is made up of 15 amino acids. The germline CDR1 and CDR2 sequences are SGHVS and FQNEAQ. V lost 5 bases and J lost 6; bases outside the gene matches: 7. Filled out from reference TRBV7-8 and TRBJ2-3, the complete variable domain reads GAGVSQSPRYKVAKRGQDVALRCDPISGHVSLFWYQQALGQGPEFLTYFQNEAQLDKSGLPSDRFFAERPEGSVSTLKIQRTQQEDSAVYLCASSGTSGSLDTQYFGPGTRLTVL.

The chain has TRBV27 and TRBJ2-4; 12 bases agree with TRBD2. The V segment lost 5 bases and the J segment 8 bases; nucleotides outside the gene matches: 7. CDR3 length: 15 residues. The germline V gene has CDR1 MNHEY and CDR2 SMNVEV (reference sequence). Written as DNA, the CDR3 is TGTGCCAGCAGTGCCTCTAGCGGGAGGGGGGACATTCAGTACTTC. It translates to CASSASSGRGDIQYF.

Points on this clone: The sample contains more than one DNA sequence encoding this CDR3. The rearrangement joins TRBV7-2 to TRBJ2-5, with D possibly being TRBD1 or TRBD2 (5 bases each). This CDR3 comprises 14 residues. V was clipped by 1 base and J by 1 base, with 7 bases between them. Looked up from germline, CDR1 is SGHTA and CDR2 is FQGNSA. The CDR3 bases are TGTGCCAGCAGCTTAGGAGGGGCCCAAGAGACCCAGTACTTC. It is translated as CASSLGGAQETQYF.

Concerning this clone itself: Other DNA variants within this sample encode the same CDR3. This chain links TRBV18 with TRBJ2-7; 12 nucleotides agree with TRBD1. The CDR3 sequence is 14 residues long. J was trimmed by 6 bases and V by 6 bases; bases with no gene match: 6. CDR1 is KGHSH and CDR2 is LQKENI in the germline V gene. The DNA of the CDR3 is TGTGCCAGCTCTCTGGGACAGGGGGCCGGCGAGCAGTACTTC. It translates to CASSLGQGAGEQYF.

The table lists this clone with a count of one. The chain uses TRBV2 and TRBJ1-5; no definite D call. CDR1 SNHLY and CDR2 FYNNEI come from the germline V gene. Trimming pared 7 bases from V and 3 bases from J, leaving 10 bases between. This CDR3 has 13 amino acids. This CDR3 is CASTAQINQPQHF. The CDR3 DNA reads as TGTGCCAGCACAGCCCAGATCAATCAGCCCCAGCATTTT.

The chain uses TRBV7-2 and TRBJ2-5; D remains unclear. Trimming cost V 5 bases and J 2 bases, with 9 bases left between them. The CDR3 spans 13 residues. Germline-derived CDR1 and CDR2 are SGHTA and FQGNSA. CDR3 loop: CASSPVMQETQYF. The CDR3 coding sequence is TGTGCCAGCAGCCCGGTGATGCAAGAGACCCAGTACTTC.

The sample holds one count of this clone. The CDR3 loop reads CATSRPLGQGASYNEQFF. DNA of the CDR3: TGTGCCACCAGCAGGCCTCTTGGACAGGGGGCCTCCTACAATGAGCAGTTCTTC. This chain joins TRBV15 and TRBJ2-1, with TRBD1 identical over 11 bases. Germline V CDR1 and CDR2: LNHNV, YYDKDF (reference sequence). This CDR3 spans 18 amino acids. The V and J ends lost 3 bases and 0 bases, in that order; junction bases with no gene match: 7.

The J gene is TRBJ2-1, the V gene TRBV18; D is possibly TRBD2 (6 bases). CDR1 KGHSH and CDR2 LQKENI come from the germline V gene. This CDR3 has 15 residues. With 2 bases removed from V and 3 bases from J, the gap between germline ends came to 11 bases. The CDR3 nucleotides are TGTGCCAGCTCACCATATAGCGGAGTCTACAATGAGCAGTTCTTC. Translation gives CASSPYSGVYNEQFF.

The genes are TRBV15 and TRBJ1-2; D is unresolved. Germline CDR1 LNHNV, CDR2 YYDKDF (reference sequence). Trimming took off 0 bases at V and 3 bases at J, with 14 bases between the two ends. The CDR3 consists of 16 residues. The CDR3 protein is CATSRDRVEAYYGYTF. CDR3 nucleotides: TGTGCCACCAGCAGAGATAGGGTGGAGGCTTACTATGGCTACACCTTC.

The chain employs TRBV28 and TRBJ2-7; D is perhaps TRBD2 (5 bases). Looked up from germline, CDR1 is MDHEN and CDR2 is SYDVKM. Trimming removed 6 bases from V and 2 bases from J, with 17 bases in between. The CDR3 has 15 amino acids. The CDR3 DNA sequence: TGTGCCAGCAGCCCCCCGGTAGCGCGCACCTACGAGCAGTACTTC. Translated, it gives CASSPPVARTYEQYF.

This chain connects TRBV28 to TRBJ2-7; D possibly corresponds to TRBD1 (5 bases). Germline loops: CDR1 MDHEN, CDR2 SYDVKM. V shed 3 bases and J shed 7 bases, with 16 bases lying between them. The CDR3 is 14 amino acids. This chain's CDR3 is CASSFPGRPGEQYF. CDR3 bases: TGTGCCAGCAGTTTTCCCGGACGGCCAGGGGAGCAGTACTTC.

The V and J genes are TRBV15 and TRBJ2-3; D is undetermined. Trimming cost V 0 bases and J 1 base, with 5 bases left between them. In germline, CDR1 is LNHNV, CDR2 YYDKDF (reference sequence). There are 14 residues in the CDR3. The CDR3 DNA reads TGTGCCACCAGCAGAGATGGCGGCACAGATACGCAGTATTTT. It translates to CATSRDGGTDTQYF.

The chain combines TRBV11-2 with TRBJ2-2, with D maybe TRBD2 (6 bases). The CDR3 contains 16 residues. Trimming removed 5 bases at V and 4 bases at J, with 17 bases between. Per germline, CDR1 SGHAT and CDR2 FQNNGV. The CDR3 loop reads CASSTAGPSSTGELFF. The CDR3 DNA is TGTGCCAGCAGCACGGCGGGGCCGAGTAGCACCGGGGAGCTGTTTTTT.

About this clone: At the DNA level, this CDR3 is encoded by other sequences in the same sample as well. This chain connects TRBV7-9 to TRBJ2-5, with a possible D match to TRBD1 (5 bases). The V gene lost 1 base and the J gene lost 5 bases, with 8 bases spanning the gap. This CDR3 has 13 residues. Germline-derived CDR1 and CDR2 are SEHNR and FQNEAQ (reference sequence). Here the CDR3 reads CASSLGGWETQYF. In DNA, the CDR3 is TGTGCCAGCAGCTTAGGGGGCTGGGAGACCCAGTACTTC.

The J gene is TRBJ2-7, the V gene TRBV19; TRBD2 is a possible D gene (5 bases). Germline V gene sequence: CDR1 LNHDA, CDR2 SQIVND (reference sequence). The V gene lost 2 bases and the J gene lost 0 bases, with 14 bases spanning the gap. The CDR3 is 16 residues long. Here the CDR3 reads CASSISSGIGSYEQYF. DNA for the CDR3: TGTGCCAGTAGTATATCATCCGGGATTGGCTCCTACGAGCAGTACTTC.